One TCR beta chain is described in this entry. In this sample, this clone turned up a few times. The antigen this receptor binds is unknown. There are no base qualities to consult, and no much larger clone falls within one base. This specimen includes other DNA sequences encoding the same CDR3. The record originates from a study of blood T cell repertoires in COVID-19 (dated by TCRdb to the early 2020s). Concerning the study at large: The collaborator samples originated in the United States, Italy and Spain and spanned the acute and convalescent phases of COVID-19. The material from the prospective study consisted of cDNA or gDNA derived from T cells, B-cell-depleted T cells, or PBMCs. Subjects who had been exposed to COVID-19, were actively infected with it, or had recovered from it provided the deeply sampled blood TCRbeta repertoires that made up the dataset. The repertoires were made available in a free public database intended to serve as a resource for research on the immune response to SARS-CoV-2. Samples came from the ongoing ImmuneRACE study (first 160 participants) plus 1,254 subjects from 6 global collaborators. A de-identified subject ID, COVID-19 status, age in years and sex were almost always included in the sample metadata. HLA class I and class II types, where available, came from metadata supplied by the sample provider rather than from assay-based typing. General findings and caveats noted by the study authors: The quantity of clinical and demographic metadata differed by source and by participant and was supplied without curation.

Collaborating institutions collected whole blood in K2EDTA tubes following their own protocols. For TCRbeta analysis, collaborator samples were shipped as frozen whole blood, as isolated PBMCs, or as DNA extracted from either sample type. TCRbeta CDR3 regions were amplified from genomic DNA by means of the immunoSEQ Assay, a bias-controlled multiplex PCR. As for how the authors treated the data: The number of nucleated cells in each sample was estimated from the amplification of reference gene primers within the assay. To quantify the absolute abundance of each unique TCRbeta CDR3 rearrangement, sequence reads were collapsed and filtered. For each sample, productive Simpson clonality was calculated as the square root of Simpson's diversity index over productive rearrangements. In its TCRdb copy, this immuneACCESS table keeps in-frame sequences only and misses some clones. Where compared with another copy, unresolved V genes explain less than half of these, and the others have no known cause. Clonal size and the V and J genes are those of that table, whereas D and trimming came from the DNA. The sample table holds approximately 110,000 clones, of which approximately 72% were seen once. The leading ten clones occupy 19% of the sample.

Trimming costs V 0 bases and J 4 bases, and their ends lie 4 bases apart. Including cysteine and phenylalanine, the CDR3 has 12 amino acids. Only the CDR3 DNA is retained, 36 bases long and in frame from the first base. For CDR1 and CDR2, the germline V gene lists SGHRS and YFSETQ. Recombination connected TRBV5-1 to TRBJ2-5; the D segment cannot be called with confidence. Sequenced input: peripheral blood. This sequence was found in a woman aged 70-85 years with acute or convalescent COVID-19. The CDR3 region reads CASSLARETQYF. The DNA sequence is TGCGCCAGCAGCTTGGCCCGAGAGACCCAGTACTTC. The reference TRBV5-1 and TRBJ2-5 proteins fill in what lies around the CDR3, so the full variable domain reads KAGVTQTPRYLIKTRGQQVTLSCSPISGHRSVSWYQQTPGQGLQFLFEYFSETQRNKGNFPGRFSGRQFSNSRSEMNVSTLELGDSALYLCASSLARETQYFGPGTRLLVL.